The clone carrying this TCR beta chain occurred many times. Its antigen is as yet unknown. The data are from a study of T-cell reconstitution after alpha-beta-depleted transplantation in children. Study observations and caveats: After one year, T-cell counts and TCRbeta diversity mostly came from new T cells.

Unique molecular identifiers were incorporated when the TCRbeta library was constructed. TCRdb itself ran the PCR reads through MiXCR, one entry per CDR3 protein. Here the sample spans about 170,000 distinct CDR3 sequences, over 8.5% being singletons. Trimming took 4 bases from V and 8 from J, leaving 8 bases between them. The CDR3 has 11 amino acids. The material sequenced was PBMCs, taken before TCRalphabeta/CD19-depleted stem cell transplant. The chain joins TRBV12-3 or TRBV12-4 to TRBJ1-2; D is uncertain. This receptor was identified in a boy aged 2-15 years with acute myeloid leukemia, due to receive a stem cell transplant. The CDR3 protein is CASSSTEGYTF. The DNA for the CDR3 is TGTGCCAGCAGTTCTACAGAAGGCTACACCTTC.